Sequencing of this T cell receptor beta chain was carried out in a study of PD-1 blockade in mismatch repair-deficient tumors. The repertoire was sequenced with immunoSEQ multiplex PCR; TCRdb's copy has only in-frame clones and lacks some. Of some 120,000 clones listed, about 86% are singletons. This CDR3 spans 16 amino acids. Germline V CDR1 and CDR2: MDHEN, SYDVKM. V lost 6 bases and J lost 1, with 19 bases in between. TCR sequencing covered three patients who responded to pembrolizumab. The source of this sequence is an adult with mismatch repair-deficient cancer. This sample comprised peripheral blood, obtained 44 weeks after starting pembrolizumab. The chain employs TRBV28 and TRBJ2-7; D tentatively reads TRBD1 or TRBD2 (7 bases each). This CDR3 reads CASSPGGAGVSYEQYF. CDR3 DNA sequence: TGTGCCAGCAGCCCAGGGGGGGCGGGAGTATCCTACGAGCAGTACTTC. Filled out from reference TRBV28 and TRBJ2-7, the complete variable domain reads DVKVTQSSRYLVKRTGEKVFLECVQDMDHENMFWYRQDPGLGLRLIYFSYDVKMKEKGDIPEGYSVSREKKERFSLILESASTNQTSMYLCASSPGGAGVSYEQYFGPGTRLTVT.